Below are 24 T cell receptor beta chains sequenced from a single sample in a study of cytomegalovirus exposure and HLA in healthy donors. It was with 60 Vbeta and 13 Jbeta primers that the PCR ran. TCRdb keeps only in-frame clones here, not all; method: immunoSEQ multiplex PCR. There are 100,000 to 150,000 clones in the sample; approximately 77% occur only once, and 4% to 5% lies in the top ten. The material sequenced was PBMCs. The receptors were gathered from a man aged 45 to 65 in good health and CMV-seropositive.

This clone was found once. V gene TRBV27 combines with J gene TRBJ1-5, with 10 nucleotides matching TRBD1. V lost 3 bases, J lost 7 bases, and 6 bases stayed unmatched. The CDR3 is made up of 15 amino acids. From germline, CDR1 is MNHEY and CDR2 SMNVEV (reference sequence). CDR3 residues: CASSFPGQGIQPQHF. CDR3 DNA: TGTGCCAGCAGTTTTCCGGGACAGGGGATCCAGCCCCAGCATTTT.

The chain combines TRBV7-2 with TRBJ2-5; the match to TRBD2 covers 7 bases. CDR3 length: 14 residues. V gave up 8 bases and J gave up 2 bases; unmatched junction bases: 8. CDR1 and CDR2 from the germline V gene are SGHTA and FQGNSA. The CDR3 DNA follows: TGTGCCAGCGGACACCGGGGGGAACAAGAGACCCAGTACTTC. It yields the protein CASGHRGEQETQYF.

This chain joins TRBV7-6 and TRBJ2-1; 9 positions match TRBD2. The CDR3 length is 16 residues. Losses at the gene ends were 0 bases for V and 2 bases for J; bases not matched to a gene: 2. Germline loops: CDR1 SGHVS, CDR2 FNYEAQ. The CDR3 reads CASSLAGGGAYNEQFF. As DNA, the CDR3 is TGTGCCAGCAGCTTAGCTGGCGGGGGGGCCTACAATGAGCAGTTCTTC.

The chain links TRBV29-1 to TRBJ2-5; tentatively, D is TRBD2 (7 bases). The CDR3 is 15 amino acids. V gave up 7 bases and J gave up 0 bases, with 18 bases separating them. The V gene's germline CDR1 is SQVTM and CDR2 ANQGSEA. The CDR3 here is CSAPAGASYQETQYF. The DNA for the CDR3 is TGCAGCGCCCCCGCGGGGGCCTCGTACCAAGAGACCCAGTACTTC. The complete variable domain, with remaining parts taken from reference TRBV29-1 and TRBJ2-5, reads SAVISQKPSRDICQRGTSLTIQCQVDSQVTMMFWYRQQPGQSLTLIATANQGSEATYESGFVIDKFPISRPNLTFSTLTVSNMSPEDSSIYLCSAPAGASYQETQYFGPGTRLLVL.

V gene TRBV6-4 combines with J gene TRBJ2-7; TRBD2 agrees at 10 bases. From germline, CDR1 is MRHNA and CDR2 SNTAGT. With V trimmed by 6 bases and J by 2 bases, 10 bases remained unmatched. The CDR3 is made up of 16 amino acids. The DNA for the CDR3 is TGTGCCAGCAGGGAAAATCTAGCGGGAGCGACCTACGAGCAGTACTTC. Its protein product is CASRENLAGATYEQYF.

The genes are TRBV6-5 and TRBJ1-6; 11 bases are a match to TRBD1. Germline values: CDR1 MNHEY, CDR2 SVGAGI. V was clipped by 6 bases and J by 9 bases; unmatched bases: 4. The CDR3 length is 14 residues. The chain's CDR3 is CASRGDRGASPLHF. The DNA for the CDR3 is TGTGCCAGCAGAGGGGACAGGGGGGCTTCACCCCTCCACTTT.

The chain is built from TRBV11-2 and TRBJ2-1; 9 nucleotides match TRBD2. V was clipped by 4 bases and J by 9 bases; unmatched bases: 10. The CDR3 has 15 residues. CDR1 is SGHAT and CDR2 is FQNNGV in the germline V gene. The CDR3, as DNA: TGTGCCAGCAGCTCAGGGATAGCGGGAGCTCTTGAGCAGTTCTTC. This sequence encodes CASSSGIAGALEQFF. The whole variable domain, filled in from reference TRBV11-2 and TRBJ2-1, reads EAGVAQSPRYKIIEKRQSVAFWCNPISGHATLYWYQQILGQGPKLLIQFQNNGVVDDSQLPKDRFSAERLKGVDSTLKIQPAKLEDSAVYLCASSSGIAGALEQFFGPGTRLTVL.

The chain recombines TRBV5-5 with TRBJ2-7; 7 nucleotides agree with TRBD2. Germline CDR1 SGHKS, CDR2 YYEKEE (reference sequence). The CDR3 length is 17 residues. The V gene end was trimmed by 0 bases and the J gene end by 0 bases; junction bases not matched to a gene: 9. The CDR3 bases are TGTGCCAGCAGCTTGGCCGGGGGGAATGCTAACTCCTACGAGCAGTACTTC. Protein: CASSLAGGNANSYEQYF.

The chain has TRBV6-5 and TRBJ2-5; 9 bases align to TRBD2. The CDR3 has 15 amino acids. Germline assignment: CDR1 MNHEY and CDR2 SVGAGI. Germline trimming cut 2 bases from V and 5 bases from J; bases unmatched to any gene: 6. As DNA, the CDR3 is TGTGCCAGCAGTTACCAGCGGGGGGATGTGGAGACCCAGTACTTC. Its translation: CASSYQRGDVETQYF.

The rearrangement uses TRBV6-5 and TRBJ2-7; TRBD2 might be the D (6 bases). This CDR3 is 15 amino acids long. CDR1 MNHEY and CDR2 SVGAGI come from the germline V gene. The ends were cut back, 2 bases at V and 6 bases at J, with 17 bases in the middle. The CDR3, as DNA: TGTGCCAGCAGTTACGGCGGGACCAACTCCGGCGAGCAGTACTTC. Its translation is CASSYGGTNSGEQYF.

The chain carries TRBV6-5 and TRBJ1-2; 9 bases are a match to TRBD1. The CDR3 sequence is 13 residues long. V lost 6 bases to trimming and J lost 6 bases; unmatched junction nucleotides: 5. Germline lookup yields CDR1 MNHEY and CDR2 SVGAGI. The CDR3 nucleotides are TGTGCCAGCAGGGGGGGACAGGGAGATGGCTACACCTTC. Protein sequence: CASRGGQGDGYTF.

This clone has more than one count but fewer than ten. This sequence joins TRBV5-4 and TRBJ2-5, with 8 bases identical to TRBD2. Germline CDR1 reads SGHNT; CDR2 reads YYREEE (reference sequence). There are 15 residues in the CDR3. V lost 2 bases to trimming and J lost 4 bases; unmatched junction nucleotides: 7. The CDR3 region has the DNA TGTGCCAGCAGCTTCGCCGGCGGGGGGCGAGAGACCCAGTACTTC. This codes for CASSFAGGGRETQYF.

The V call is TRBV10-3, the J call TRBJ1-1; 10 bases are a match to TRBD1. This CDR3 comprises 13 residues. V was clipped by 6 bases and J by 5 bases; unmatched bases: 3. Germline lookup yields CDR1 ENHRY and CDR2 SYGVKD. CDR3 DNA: TGTGCCATCAGGGGACAGGGGAAGACTGAAGCTTTCTTT. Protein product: CAIRGQGKTEAFF.

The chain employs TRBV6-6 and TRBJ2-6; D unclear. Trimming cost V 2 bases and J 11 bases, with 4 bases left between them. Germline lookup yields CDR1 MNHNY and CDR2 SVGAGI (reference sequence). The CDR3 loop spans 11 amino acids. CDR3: CASSYPDVLTF. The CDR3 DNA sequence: TGTGCCAGCAGTTACCCCGACGTCCTGACTTTC.

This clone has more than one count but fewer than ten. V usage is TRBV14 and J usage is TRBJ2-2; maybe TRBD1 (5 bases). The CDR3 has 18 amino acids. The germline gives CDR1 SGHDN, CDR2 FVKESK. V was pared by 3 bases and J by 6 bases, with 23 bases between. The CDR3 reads CASSQKGVSSLLAGELFF. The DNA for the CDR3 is TGTGCCAGCAGCCAGAAAGGGGTGTCATCGCTCCTGGCCGGGGAGCTGTTTTTT.

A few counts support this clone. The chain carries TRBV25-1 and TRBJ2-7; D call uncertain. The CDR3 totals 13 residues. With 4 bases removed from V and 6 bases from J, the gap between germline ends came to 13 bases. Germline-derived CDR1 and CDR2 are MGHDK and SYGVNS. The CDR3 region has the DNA TGTGCCAGCAGTGGGTACGGGTTAGGCGAGCAGTACTTC. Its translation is CASSGYGLGEQYF.

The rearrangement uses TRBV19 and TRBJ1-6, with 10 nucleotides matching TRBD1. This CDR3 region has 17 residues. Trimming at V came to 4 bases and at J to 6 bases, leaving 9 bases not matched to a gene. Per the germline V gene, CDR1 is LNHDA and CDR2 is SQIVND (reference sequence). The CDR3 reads CASSRTSGQGSNSPLHF. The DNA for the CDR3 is TGTGCCAGTAGTAGGACCTCGGGACAGGGGAGTAATTCACCCCTCCACTTT.

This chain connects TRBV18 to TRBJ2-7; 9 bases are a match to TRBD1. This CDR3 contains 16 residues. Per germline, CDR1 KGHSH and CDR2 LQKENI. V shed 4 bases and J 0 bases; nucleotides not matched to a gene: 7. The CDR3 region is CASSLGETGGSYEQYF. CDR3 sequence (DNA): TGTGCCAGCTCACTCGGCGAGACAGGGGGCTCCTACGAGCAGTACTTC.

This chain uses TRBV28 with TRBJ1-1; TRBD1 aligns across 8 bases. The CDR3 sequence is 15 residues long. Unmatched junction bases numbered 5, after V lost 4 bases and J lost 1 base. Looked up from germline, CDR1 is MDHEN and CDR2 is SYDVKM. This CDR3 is CASSSSGGRNTEAFF. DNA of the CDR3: TGTGCCAGCAGTTCTTCAGGGGGCAGGAACACTGAAGCTTTCTTT.

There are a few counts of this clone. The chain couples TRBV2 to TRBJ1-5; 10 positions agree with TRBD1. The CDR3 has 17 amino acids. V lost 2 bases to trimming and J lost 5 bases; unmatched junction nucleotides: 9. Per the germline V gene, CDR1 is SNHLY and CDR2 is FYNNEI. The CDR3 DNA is TGTGCCAGCAGTGAACGAAGGGGGACAGGGGTTCATCAGCCCCAGCATTTT. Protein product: CASSERRGTGVHQPQHF.

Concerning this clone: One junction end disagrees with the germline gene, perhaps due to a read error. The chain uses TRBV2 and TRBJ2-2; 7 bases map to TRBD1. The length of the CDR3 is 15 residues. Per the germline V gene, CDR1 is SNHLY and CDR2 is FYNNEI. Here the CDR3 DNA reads TGTGCCAGCAGTGAGACAGGGACGAAGACCGGGGAGCTGTTTTTT. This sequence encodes CASSETGTKTGELFF.

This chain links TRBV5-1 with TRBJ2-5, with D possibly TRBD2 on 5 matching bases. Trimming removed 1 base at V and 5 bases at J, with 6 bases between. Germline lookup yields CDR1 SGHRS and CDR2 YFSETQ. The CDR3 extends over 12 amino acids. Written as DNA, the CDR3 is TGCGCCAGCAGCTTGAGGAGGGAGACCCAGTACTTC. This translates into CASSLRRETQYF. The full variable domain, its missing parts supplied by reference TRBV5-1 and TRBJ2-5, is KAGVTQTPRYLIKTRGQQVTLSCSPISGHRSVSWYQQTPGQGLQFLFEYFSETQRNKGNFPGRFSGRQFSNSRSEMNVSTLELGDSALYLCASSLRRETQYFGPGTRLLVL.

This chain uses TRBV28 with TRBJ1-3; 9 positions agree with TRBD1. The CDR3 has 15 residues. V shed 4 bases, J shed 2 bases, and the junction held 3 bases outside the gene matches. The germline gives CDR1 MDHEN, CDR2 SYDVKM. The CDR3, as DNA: TGTGCCAGCAGTTCACAGGGGGCAGCTGGAAACACCATATATTTT. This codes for CASSSQGAAGNTIYF.

CDR3 amino acids: CASSVGGASSYNSPLHF. The DNA of the CDR3 is TGTGCCAGCAGCGTAGGTGGAGCGAGCTCCTATAATTCACCCCTCCACTTT. This rearrangement joins TRBV9 to TRBJ1-6; no reliable D call. Trimming removed 0 bases from V and 0 bases from J, with 10 bases in between. CDR1 and CDR2 (germline): SGDLS, YYNGEE. The CDR3 contains 17 residues.